Below are 4 T cell receptor beta chains sequenced from a single sample in a study of response to subunit inactivated influenza vaccine. Via MiXCR, TCRdb re-called the RT-PCR reads, giving one row per CDR3 protein. Among about 520,000 distinct CDR3 sequences listed, less than 7.5% were seen once. Source: PBMCs from blood, taken around 2 years after vaccination. The receptors were sampled from a man aged 45-69 years who received an inactivated influenza vaccine.

This clonotype was seen a few times. The rearrangement links TRBV11-2 to TRBJ1-6, with D tentatively TRBD1 (5 bases). Trimming left V 7 bases short and J 10 bases short, with 17 bases between. This CDR3 comprises 14 residues. Germline CDR1 and CDR2: SGHAT and FQNNGV. CDR3 DNA sequence: TGTGCCAGCACCCCAAATCCAGGGAAGTCACCCCTCCACTTT. Translation: CASTPNPGKSPLHF.

A few counts support this clonotype. The rearrangement uses TRBV10-3 and TRBJ2-3, with D perhaps being TRBD1 or TRBD2 (5 bases each). V shed 0 bases and J shed 1 base, with 5 bases lying between them. The CDR3 totals 14 residues. From germline, CDR1 is ENHRY and CDR2 SYGVKD. The CDR3 is CAISESGGTDTQYF. The CDR3 nucleotides read TGTGCCATCAGTGAGTCGGGGGGCACAGATACGCAGTATTTT.

The chain couples TRBV3-1 to TRBJ1-1; no firm D call. This CDR3 is 14 amino acids long. Trimming pared 0 bases from V and 1 base from J, leaving 6 bases between. Germline-derived CDR1 and CDR2 are LGHDT and YNNKEL (reference sequence). The CDR3 is CASSQDEKNTEAFF. The CDR3 bases are TGTGCCAGCAGCCAAGATGAAAAGAACACTGAAGCTTTCTTT. The complete variable domain, with remaining parts taken from reference TRBV3-1 and TRBJ1-1, reads DTAVSQTPKYLVTQMGNDKSIKCEQNLGHDTMYWYKQDSKKFLKIMFSYNNKELIINETVPNRFSPKSPDKAHLNLHINSLELGDSAVYFCASSQDEKNTEAFFGQGTRLTVV.

This clonotype was counted only a few times. The chain carries TRBV12-3 or TRBV12-4 and TRBJ2-1; the D is unclear. This CDR3 region has 16 residues. The V end lost 6 bases, the J end lost 0 bases, and 15 bases lay between the germline ends. The CDR3 is CASSQPKHGSYNEQFF. The CDR3 region has the DNA TGTGCCAGCAGCCAACCCAAGCATGGCTCCTACAATGAGCAGTTCTTC.